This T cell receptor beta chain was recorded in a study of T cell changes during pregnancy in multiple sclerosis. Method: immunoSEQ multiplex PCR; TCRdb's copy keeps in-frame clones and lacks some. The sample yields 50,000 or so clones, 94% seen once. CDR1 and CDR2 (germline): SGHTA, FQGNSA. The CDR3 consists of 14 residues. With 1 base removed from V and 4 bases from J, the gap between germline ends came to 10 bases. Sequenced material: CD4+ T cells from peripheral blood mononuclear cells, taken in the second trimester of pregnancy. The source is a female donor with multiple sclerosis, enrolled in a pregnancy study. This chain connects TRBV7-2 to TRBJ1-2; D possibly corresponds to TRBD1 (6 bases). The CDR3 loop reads CASSLVWTAYGYTF. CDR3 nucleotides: TGTGCCAGCAGCTTAGTGTGGACAGCCTATGGCTACACCTTC.